This T cell receptor beta chain was profiled in a study of T cells in localized non-small cell lung cancer. From germline, CDR1 is SGHKS and CDR2 YYEKEE (reference sequence). The CDR3 consists of 14 residues. V lost 5 bases and J lost 7, with 15 bases in between. Study-level results: Overall survival was longer when the density of T cells in the blood was higher.

Profiling relied on immunoSEQ multiplex PCR, and the TCRdb table lists in-frame clones only, not all of them. The sample records around 43,000 clones, around nine tenths being singletons. Concerning this clone itself: Its specificity is not known.

Sample: peripheral blood, taken before any cancer treatment. This TCR was recovered from a man aged 18 to 50 with stage I lung adenocarcinoma. This chain links TRBV5-5 with TRBJ2-2; D is ambiguous. The CDR3 DNA follows: TGTGCCAGCAGTCTAGTCGAGGTCCACGGGGAGCTGTTTTTT. It translates to CASSLVEVHGELFF.